The 31 T cell receptor beta chains presented below share a single source sample, sequenced in a study of blood T cell repertoires in COVID-19. Only in-frame clones appear in the TCRdb table, and some are missing; sequencing was by immunoSEQ multiplex PCR. This table holds around 100,000 clones, 80% to 90% found once. The sample comprised peripheral blood. Every receptor here comes from a man in his forties or fifties with acute or convalescent COVID-19.

The chain employs TRBV7-2 and TRBJ2-3; D is ambiguous. Germline values: CDR1 SGHTA, CDR2 FQGNSA. CDR3 length: 12 amino acids. Trimming shortened V by 2 bases and J by 4 bases, and 4 bases separated the two germline ends. For the CDR3, the DNA is TGTGCCAGCAGCTTAAGAGCAGATACGCAGTATTTT. It translates to CASSLRADTQYF.

The chain combines TRBV27 with TRBJ2-1, with TRBD1 matching over 10 bases. The CDR3 consists of 16 residues. From germline, CDR1 is MNHEY and CDR2 SMNVEV (reference sequence). With V trimmed by 3 bases and J by 4 bases, 6 bases remained unmatched. The CDR3 region is CASSFSDRGLYNEQFF. CDR3 nucleotide sequence: TGTGCCAGCAGTTTCTCCGACAGGGGGCTATACAATGAGCAGTTCTTC.

The genes are TRBV6-5 and TRBJ2-5; D is perhaps TRBD1 (5 bases). CDR3 length: 11 amino acids. Per germline, CDR1 MNHEY and CDR2 SVGAGI. Deletions cut 6 bases from V and 3 bases from J, with 5 bases between. CDR3 region: CASSREETQYF. CDR3 nucleotide sequence: TGTGCCAGCAGCAGGGAAGAGACCCAGTACTTC.

The rearrangement uses TRBV11-2 and TRBJ2-1; D may be TRBD1 (6 bases). V was clipped by 5 bases and J by 3 bases, with 8 bases between them. The germline V gene has CDR1 SGHAT and CDR2 FQNNGV. This CDR3 spans 13 amino acids. The CDR3 region is CASSQGYYNEQFF. The CDR3 DNA is TGTGCCAGCAGCCAGGGGTACTACAATGAGCAGTTCTTC.

The chain has TRBV10-3 and TRBJ1-2; no clear D. The germline V gene encodes CDR1 ENHRY and CDR2 SYGVKD. V dropped 6 bases and J dropped 3 bases, with 11 bases sitting between them. The CDR3 is made up of 13 amino acids. The CDR3 region is CAIRPRGYYGYTF. The DNA for the CDR3 is TGTGCCATCAGACCGCGGGGTTACTATGGCTACACCTTC.

V usage is TRBV24-1 and J usage is TRBJ2-3; 7 bases agree with TRBD1. V gave up 4 bases and J gave up 3 bases; unmatched junction bases: 6. Germline V lookup: CDR1 KGHDR, CDR2 SFDVKD. The length of the CDR3 is 15 residues. CDR3 coding DNA: TGTGCCACCAGTGACCCCGACAGGGAGACAGATACGCAGTATTTT. It specifies CATSDPDRETDTQYF.

In regard to this clone: Its ends do not fully match the called genes, so a read error is possible. CDR3 sequence (DNA): TGTGCCAGCAGCCCCAACCCCCACAGGGTATCGCGGAATGGGTACCAGCCCCACTTC. Its protein is CASSPNPHRVSRNGYQPHF. The chain has TRBV7-2 and TRBJ2-7, with D possibly being TRBD1 (6 bases). The CDR3 length is 19 residues. Germline V CDR1 and CDR2: SGHTA, FQGNSA.

This clone was found once. This chain connects TRBV7-9 to TRBJ2-5; TRBD1 aligns across 9 bases. The germline gives CDR1 SEHNR, CDR2 FQNEAQ (reference sequence). J gave up 3 bases and V 4 bases, and 3 bases lay outside the gene matches. The CDR3 runs to 14 residues. CDR3 coding DNA: TGTGCCAGCAGCTGGGACAGGGCGAAAGAGACCCAGTACTTC. Its protein is CASSWDRAKETQYF.

A note on this clone: The limits of the CDR3 on the DNA are not certain, so only TCRdb's listed CDR3 is given. The chain links TRBV21-1 to TRBJ1-3; the table calls TRBD1, which could not be checked here. TRBV21-1 is shown as a pseudogene. The CDR3 is 17 residues long, ends included. The CDR3 is CASSKRVGQGALDTIYF.

The chain carries TRBV6-2 or TRBV6-3 and TRBJ2-7, with D possibly TRBD2 on 6 matching bases. The CDR3 has 14 residues. Trimming left V 5 bases short and J 2 bases short, with 13 bases between. Germline CDR1 is MNHEY and CDR2 is SVGEGT. In DNA form, the CDR3 reads TGTGCCAGCAGTCTCCACGGGGGACCCTACGAGCAGTACTTC. Its translation: CASSLHGGPYEQYF.

The chain recombines TRBV5-6 with TRBJ2-6, with D uncertain. CDR1 and CDR2 from the germline V gene are SGHDT and YYEEEE. Trimming removed 8 bases from V and 4 bases from J, with 16 bases in between. This CDR3 comprises 15 residues. CDR3 protein: CARGPKFLGANVLTF. The CDR3 DNA reads TGTGCCAGGGGCCCTAAGTTTCTCGGGGCCAACGTCCTGACTTTC.

Only a few counts were recorded for this clone. The chain has TRBV4-1 and TRBJ1-5; 7 bases line up with TRBD1. The germline V gene has CDR1 MGHRA and CDR2 YSYEKL. This CDR3 has 16 amino acids. V lost 4 bases, J lost 0 bases, and 6 bases stayed unmatched. Here the CDR3 DNA reads TGCGCCAGCAGCCTCGGACAGGATCATAGCAATCAGCCCCAGCATTTT. Translated, it gives CASSLGQDHSNQPQHF.

The chain is built from TRBV24-1 and TRBJ1-3, with 7 bases lining up with TRBD1. After removal of 4 bases from V and 1 base from J, the junction contained 3 bases not matched to a gene. Germline V gene lookup returns CDR1 KGHDR and CDR2 SFDVKD. This CDR3 spans 15 amino acids. CDR3 loop: CATSDPTGSGNTIYF. The CDR3 DNA is TGTGCCACCAGTGACCCGACAGGGTCTGGAAACACCATATATTTT.

This sequence joins TRBV24-1 and TRBJ2-5, with 9 positions matching TRBD1. Germline CDR1 is KGHDR and CDR2 is SFDVKD. Trimming removed 7 bases from V and 5 bases from J; junction bases left unmatched: 7. This CDR3 is built from 14 residues. CDR3 in DNA: TGTGCCACCAGCGAGGAGGACAGGGGTGAGACCCAGTACTTC. This gives the protein CATSEEDRGETQYF.

The table lists this clone with a count of one. This chain joins TRBV4-3 and TRBJ1-5, with unresolved D. The CDR3 spans 14 residues. V was pared by 2 bases and J by 4 bases, with 9 bases between. The germline V gene encodes CDR1 LGHNA and CDR2 YSLEER. The DNA of the CDR3 is TGCGCCAGCAGCCAACAGGACTCAAATCAGCCCCAGCATTTT. Translation: CASSQQDSNQPQHF.

The J gene is TRBJ1-1, the V gene TRBV5-1, with a weak D call TRBD1 (5 bases). CDR3 size: 11 residues. V shed 3 bases and J shed 13 bases, with 13 bases lying between them. Germline loops: CDR1 SGHRS, CDR2 YFSETQ. The CDR3 nucleotides read TGCGCCAGCAGCTATAAACGGGGGGATTTCTTT. It is translated as CASSYKRGDFF.

The rearrangement uses TRBV19 and TRBJ2-3, with 7 bases fitting TRBD1. Per germline, CDR1 LNHDA and CDR2 SQIVND (reference sequence). The CDR3 has 15 amino acids. The trim removed 3 bases at V and 1 base at J, leaving 4 bases unmatched. The CDR3 loop is CASSMGQGGTDTQYF. DNA of the CDR3: TGTGCCAGTAGTATGGGCCAGGGGGGCACAGATACGCAGTATTTT.

The V gene is TRBV19, the J gene TRBJ1-2; 7 bases match TRBD1. The germline V gene encodes CDR1 LNHDA and CDR2 SQIVND (reference sequence). The CDR3 loop spans 15 amino acids. With V trimmed by 5 bases and J by 4 bases, 10 bases remained unmatched. The CDR3 nucleotides read TGTGCCAGTAGTCCGGACAGGCGCCCTTCCTATGGCTACACCTTC. Protein sequence: CASSPDRRPSYGYTF.

The rearrangement uses TRBV7-7 and TRBJ2-5; 8 positions match TRBD1. J gave up 4 bases and V 4 bases, and 11 bases lay outside the gene matches. Germline CDR1 is SSHAT and CDR2 is FNYEAQ (reference sequence). The CDR3 loop spans 16 amino acids. The CDR3 DNA follows: TGTGCCAGCAGCTCGGGAATCTGGACAGGGATAGAGACCCAGTACTTC. As protein: CASSSGIWTGIETQYF.

This clone appeared a few times. This chain connects TRBV2 to TRBJ1-3; D may be TRBD1 (5 bases). Deletions cut 6 bases from V and 2 bases from J, with 14 bases between. Germline V gene sequence: CDR1 SNHLY, CDR2 FYNNEI. This CDR3 comprises 15 residues. CDR3 DNA: TGTGCCAGCAGCCGGGAGGGGCAACCTGGAAACACCATATATTTT. Translated: CASSREGQPGNTIYF.

This clone has just one count. The V call is TRBV4-3, the J call TRBJ2-1, with 8 bases aligning to TRBD1. V lost 3 bases, J lost 5 bases, and 6 bases stayed unmatched. The CDR3 length is 15 residues. CDR1 is LGHNA and CDR2 is YSLEER in the germline V gene. The CDR3 reads CASSQWTGSHNEQFF. DNA for the CDR3: TGCGCCAGCAGCCAGTGGACAGGGTCGCACAATGAGCAGTTCTTC.

The V and J genes are TRBV7-2 and TRBJ2-1; TRBD2 agrees at 9 bases. The trim removed 3 bases at V and 7 bases at J, leaving 7 bases unmatched. The CDR3 is 15 amino acids. Germline V gene data show CDR1 as SGHTA and CDR2 as FQGNSA. The chain's CDR3 is CASSFGGGASNEQFF. In nucleotides, the CDR3 is TGTGCCAGCAGCTTCGGCGGGGGGGCGAGTAATGAGCAGTTCTTC.

CDR3: CASSPPGQANYGYTF. CDR3 DNA sequence: TGTGCCAGCAGCCCACCGGGACAGGCTAACTATGGCTACACCTTC. The genes are TRBV7-9 and TRBJ1-2; TRBD1 aligns across 8 bases. The CDR3 contains 15 residues. With V trimmed by 5 bases and J by 0 bases, 5 bases remained unmatched. Germline lookup yields CDR1 SEHNR and CDR2 FQNEAQ (reference sequence).

The V gene is TRBV5-6, the J gene TRBJ2-3, with unresolved D. The CDR3 covers 14 residues. The V end was cut by 1 base, the J end by 1 base, with 7 bases between. The germline CDR1 and CDR2 sequences are SGHDT and YYEEEE. The CDR3 region is CASSLLSRTDTQYF. The CDR3 nucleotides read TGTGCCAGCAGCTTGCTCAGTCGCACAGATACGCAGTATTTT.

V gene TRBV5-1 combines with J gene TRBJ2-2, with 7 bases aligning to TRBD1. J gave up 4 bases and V 0 bases, and 3 bases lay outside the gene matches. Looked up from germline, CDR1 is SGHRS and CDR2 is YFSETQ. The length of the CDR3 is 15 residues. The chain's CDR3 is CASSLVGQSTGELFF. The CDR3, as DNA: TGCGCCAGCAGCTTGGTGGGACAGAGCACCGGGGAGCTGTTTTTT.

The V and J genes are TRBV9 and TRBJ2-6; no definite D call. The length of the CDR3 is 16 residues. The germline gives CDR1 SGDLS, CDR2 YYNGEE. V was cut by 0 bases and J by 4 bases, with 11 bases left in between. The CDR3 bases are TGTGCCAGCAGCGTAGATCGAGGTCTGGGGGCCAACGTCCTGACTTTC. Translating gives CASSVDRGLGANVLTF.

CDR3 residues: CASRDPGDPYEQYF. The CDR3 region has the DNA TGTGCCAGCAGAGATCCGGGGGACCCCTACGAGCAGTACTTC. V is TRBV6-5 and J is TRBJ2-7; D possibly corresponds to TRBD2 (6 bases). This CDR3 has 14 amino acids. The germline V gene encodes CDR1 MNHEY and CDR2 SVGAGI. Deletions cut 6 bases from V and 2 bases from J, with 14 bases between.

J is TRBJ2-3 and V is TRBV7-6; 8 bases are shared with TRBD2. The CDR3 sequence is 16 residues long. J lost 6 bases, V lost 2 bases, and 10 bases had no gene match. CDR1 is SGHVS, CDR2 FNYEAQ, per germline. Written as DNA, the CDR3 is TGTGCCAGCAGCTTACAGCGGGGGATCAATTCGGATACGCAGTATTTT. As protein: CASSLQRGINSDTQYF.

The table lists this clone with a few counts. The chain recombines TRBV6-5 with TRBJ2-7; TRBD1 matches at 8 bases. Germline V gene sequence: CDR1 MNHEY, CDR2 SVGAGI. V was pared by 4 bases and J by 4 bases, with 9 bases of the junction left unmatched. CDR3 length: 15 residues. CDR3 in amino acids: CASSSLDRVEYEQYF. The CDR3 bases are TGTGCCAGCAGTTCGCTGGACAGGGTCGAGTACGAGCAGTACTTC.

This clone came up a few times. The chain combines TRBV11-2 with TRBJ1-5; D ambiguous. With 5 bases removed from V and 1 base from J, the gap between germline ends came to 15 bases. The CDR3 loop spans 16 amino acids. The germline gives CDR1 SGHAT, CDR2 FQNNGV. DNA of the CDR3: TGTGCCAGCAGCAACCACAGAACTCCCAGCAATCAGCCCCAGCATTTT. It codes for CASSNHRTPSNQPQHF.

The chain carries TRBV7-2 and TRBJ2-5; weak D call: TRBD1 (5 bases). The CDR3 has 13 amino acids. Trimming left V 5 bases short and J 7 bases short, with 14 bases between. Germline loops: CDR1 SGHTA, CDR2 FQGNSA. The CDR3 is CASSTSREGTQYF. DNA for the CDR3: TGTGCCAGCAGCACCAGCAGGGAAGGGACCCAGTACTTC.